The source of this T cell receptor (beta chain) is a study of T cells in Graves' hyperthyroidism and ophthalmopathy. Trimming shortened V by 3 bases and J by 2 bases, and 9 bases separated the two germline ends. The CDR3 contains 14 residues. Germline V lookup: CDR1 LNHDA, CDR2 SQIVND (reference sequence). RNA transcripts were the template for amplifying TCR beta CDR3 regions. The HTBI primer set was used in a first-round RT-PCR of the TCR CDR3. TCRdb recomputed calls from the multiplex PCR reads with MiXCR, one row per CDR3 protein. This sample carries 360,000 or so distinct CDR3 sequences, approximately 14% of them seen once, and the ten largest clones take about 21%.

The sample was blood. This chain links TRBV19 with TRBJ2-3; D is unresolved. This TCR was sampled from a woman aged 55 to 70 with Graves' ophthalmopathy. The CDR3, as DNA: TGTGCCAGTAGTATGACGGCAGCCACAGATACGCAGTATTTT. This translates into CASSMTAATDTQYF.